The 20 T cell receptor beta chains below were found in one sample sequenced in a study of blood T cell repertoires in COVID-19. Here immunoSEQ multiplex PCR was the method, and the copy in TCRdb shows in-frame clones only, minus some. The sample includes about 71,000 clones, roughly 84% of them seen just once. Sequenced: peripheral blood. The origin of the receptors is a man aged 25-45 years with COVID-19, enrolled during active disease.

The CDR3 is CASRRQNGYTF. CDR3 coding DNA: TGTGCCAGTAGGCGACAGAATGGCTACACCTTC. The genes are TRBV19 and TRBJ1-2; D perhaps matches TRBD1 (5 bases). V was cut by 6 bases and J by 6 bases, with 8 bases left in between. The germline V gene encodes CDR1 LNHDA and CDR2 SQIVND (reference sequence). The CDR3 has 11 amino acids. Variable domain in full (rest from reference TRBV19 and TRBJ1-2): DGGITQSPKYLFRKEGQNVTLSCEQNLNHDAMYWYRQDPGQGLRLIYYSQIVNDFQKGDIAEGYSVSREKKESFPLTVTSAQKNPTAFYLCASRRQNGYTFGSGTRLTVV.

The chain employs TRBV7-6 and TRBJ2-7; D uncertain. The CDR3 has 12 residues. CDR1 and CDR2 from the germline V gene are SGHVS and FNYEAQ. Trimming pared 5 bases from V and 5 bases from J, leaving 10 bases between. CDR3 sequence (DNA): TGTGCCAGCAGCAAGGAAGAGGACGAGCAGTACTTC. Protein: CASSKEEDEQYF.

This chain links TRBV9 with TRBJ2-3; 8 bases agree with TRBD1. Trimming removed 3 bases from V and 4 bases from J; junction bases left unmatched: 4. Germline V CDR1 and CDR2: SGDLS, YYNGEE. This CDR3 is 14 amino acids long. CDR3 DNA sequence: TGTGCCAGCAGCGCGGGACAGGCGTCAGATACGCAGTATTTT. It translates to CASSAGQASDTQYF.

The chain joins TRBV2 to TRBJ1-2; D is unclear. V was shortened by 4 bases and J by 1 base, with 7 bases between the two germline ends. Germline V CDR1 and CDR2: SNHLY, FYNNEI. The CDR3 spans 13 residues. The DNA for the CDR3 is TGTGCCAGCAGTGTTGCGCTTAACTATGGCTACACCTTC. Its protein is CASSVALNYGYTF.

The chain couples TRBV7-9 to TRBJ1-2, with a tentative D call TRBD1 (6 bases). V gave up 3 bases and J gave up 2 bases, with 7 bases separating them. The CDR3 runs 13 residues. Germline lookup yields CDR1 SEHNR and CDR2 FQNEAQ (reference sequence). The CDR3 loop is CASSFGTNYGYTF. The CDR3 coding sequence is TGTGCCAGCAGCTTTGGGACAAACTATGGCTACACCTTC.

This clone was picked up a small number of times. The V call is TRBV28, the J call TRBJ1-2; 8 bases fit TRBD1. CDR3 length: 18 amino acids. Germline V CDR1 and CDR2: MDHEN, SYDVKM. Trimming at V came to 5 bases and at J to 0 bases, leaving 14 bases not matched to a gene. The CDR3 protein is CASSRPTGAPSSNYGYTF. In DNA, the CDR3 is TGTGCCAGCAGTCGACCGACAGGGGCACCTAGCTCTAACTATGGCTACACCTTC.

The genes are TRBV3-1 (or the pseudogene TRBV3-2) and TRBJ1-1; possibly TRBD1 for D (5 bases). Germline values: CDR1 LGHDT, CDR2 YNNKEL (reference sequence). Trimming cost V 3 bases and J 0 bases, with 8 bases left between them. CDR3 length equals 14 residues. CDR3 sequence: CASSQGRLNTEAFF. For the CDR3, the DNA is TGTGCCAGCAGCCAGGGGCGGCTGAACACTGAAGCTTTCTTT.

The V and J genes are TRBV29-1 and TRBJ2-3; TRBD2 aligns across 7 bases. After removal of 7 bases from V and 6 bases from J, the junction contained 13 bases not matched to a gene. CDR1 is SQVTM and CDR2 is ANQGSEA in the germline V gene. CDR3 length: 14 amino acids. CDR3 in amino acids: CSAALGGGRDTQYF. In nucleotides, the CDR3 is TGCAGCGCCGCCCTTGGGGGGGGACGGGATACGCAGTATTTT.

Note on this clone: One end of the junction fails to match germline, which may point to a read error. The same CDR3 also results from other DNA sequences found in this sample. The CDR3 protein is CATRSEGQGNSPLHF. CDR3 DNA sequence: TGTGCCACCCGCTCCGAAGGACAGGGTAATTCGCCCCTCCACTTT. The chain combines TRBV27 with TRBJ1-6; 8 bases align to TRBD1. Per germline, CDR1 MNHEY and CDR2 SMNVEV (reference sequence). The CDR3 sequence is 15 residues long.

DNA of the CDR3: TGTGCCAGCAGTACCGGGACTGAAGCTTTCTTT. Protein product: CASSTGTEAFF. The chain has TRBV27 and TRBJ1-1; D is unresolved. Germline values: CDR1 MNHEY, CDR2 SMNVEV (reference sequence). The ends were cut back, 5 bases at V and 5 bases at J, with 6 bases in the middle. The CDR3 contains 11 residues.

The chain recombines TRBV11-2 with TRBJ2-7; D is undetermined. Looked up from germline, CDR1 is SGHAT and CDR2 is FQNNGV. The germline V and J ends were trimmed by 0 bases and 2 bases, with 5 bases remaining between them. The CDR3 is made up of 13 amino acids. This chain's CDR3 is CASSLDRAYEQYF. CDR3 in DNA: TGTGCCAGCAGCTTAGATAGAGCCTACGAGCAGTACTTC.

This clone came up a few times. The V call is TRBV30, the J call TRBJ1-6; no firm D call. The CDR3 extends over 14 amino acids. Germline V gives CDR1 GTSNPN, CDR2 SVGIG (reference sequence). V lost 1 base to trimming and J lost 8 bases, with 12 bases between them. DNA of the CDR3: TGTGCCTGGAGTGGAGTTCTCGGGTATTCACCCCTCCACTTT. It encodes CAWSGVLGYSPLHF.

The chain joins TRBV13 to TRBJ1-1; perhaps TRBD1 as D (5 bases). Germline CDR1 is PRHDT and CDR2 is FYEKMQ (reference sequence). V lost 5 bases and J lost 1, with 11 bases in between. This CDR3 spans 14 amino acids. CDR3 DNA sequence: TGTGCCAGCAGCGTACAGGACGGGAACACTGAAGCTTTCTTT. Translated, it gives CASSVQDGNTEAFF.

The chain has TRBV27 and TRBJ2-1; TRBD2 aligns across 14 bases. With V trimmed by 5 bases and J by 6 bases, 6 bases remained unmatched. CDR1 and CDR2 from the germline V gene are MNHEY and SMNVEV (reference sequence). CDR3 length equals 16 residues. In nucleotides, the CDR3 is TGTGCCAGCAGTCCATCGGGGACTAGCGGGAGCAATGAGCAGTTCTTC. The encoded protein is CASSPSGTSGSNEQFF.

This sequence joins TRBV5-5 and TRBJ1-4; 7 nucleotides line up with TRBD1. The V segment lost 0 bases and the J segment 0 bases; nucleotides outside the gene matches: 14. Germline loops: CDR1 SGHKS, CDR2 YYEKEE (reference sequence). This CDR3 spans 20 amino acids. Written as DNA, the CDR3 is TGTGCCAGCAGCTTGGGGGTAGGGGGCCGACTTGAAGCAACTAATGAAAAACTGTTTTTT. Its protein is CASSLGVGGRLEATNEKLFF.

This clone was recorded many times. The rearrangement joins TRBV19 to TRBJ2-3; a possible D gene is TRBD2 (6 bases). The V and J ends lost 5 bases and 10 bases respectively, with 10 bases between them. This CDR3 has 11 residues. Germline-derived CDR1 and CDR2 are LNHDA and SQIVND (reference sequence). CDR3 DNA: TGTGCCAGTAGTCCGGGGGATCCGCAGTATTTT. This translates into CASSPGDPQYF.

The chain has TRBV5-1 and TRBJ1-4; D possibly corresponds to TRBD1 (6 bases). Germline loops: CDR1 SGHRS, CDR2 YFSETQ. The CDR3 consists of 14 residues. With 1 base removed from V and 4 bases from J, the gap between germline ends came to 8 bases. This CDR3 is CASSLTGFNEKLFF. Here the CDR3 DNA reads TGCGCCAGCAGCTTGACAGGGTTTAATGAAAAACTGTTTTTT.

The V and J genes are TRBV5-1 and TRBJ2-3, with D uncertain. V gave up 2 bases and J gave up 4 bases, with 5 bases separating them. This CDR3 is built from 12 residues. Germline CDR1 is SGHRS and CDR2 is YFSETQ. The CDR3 sequence is CASSFLSDTQYF. DNA for the CDR3: TGCGCCAGCAGCTTCCTCTCAGATACGCAGTATTTT. Combining the CDR3 with reference TRBV5-1 and TRBJ2-3 gives the whole variable domain KAGVTQTPRYLIKTRGQQVTLSCSPISGHRSVSWYQQTPGQGLQFLFEYFSETQRNKGNFPGRFSGRQFSNSRSEMNVSTLELGDSALYLCASSFLSDTQYFGPGTRLTVL.

A remark on this clone: The junction departs from the called germline gene at one end, perhaps through a read error. The chain combines TRBV6-2 or TRBV6-3 with TRBJ2-7, with D possibly TRBD2 on 6 matching bases. The CDR3 spans 14 residues. Germline CDR1 is MNHEY and CDR2 is SVGEGT. The CDR3 nucleotides are TGTGCCAGCAGTTACTCGGAGGGAGCCTCTGAGCGGTACTTC. Its translation is CASSYSEGASERYF.

The chain joins TRBV9 to TRBJ1-2, with 9 bases that match TRBD1. This CDR3 comprises 15 residues. The V gene end was trimmed by 9 bases and the J gene end by 8 bases; junction bases not matched to a gene: 17. Germline V gives CDR1 SGDLS, CDR2 YYNGEE. CDR3 sequence reads: CATFRPRTGEGGYTF. CDR3 nucleotides: TGTGCCACTTTCCGACCCCGGACAGGGGAGGGAGGCTACACCTTC.